One T cell receptor (beta chain) is described in this entry. Antigen unknown. The data were produced by immunoSEQ multiplex PCR, yet TCRdb's version contains in-frame clones alone and is incomplete. The table records 25,000 to 40,000 clones, approximately 87% of them present only once. The source of the sample is a study of T cell responses to AZD1222 COVID-19 vaccine. Study-level points and caveats: Spike-specific TCR breadth and depth rose after two AZD1222 doses. Sampled repertoires all dated from after the peak T cell response. In a largely white British group with more females than males, clonal diversity was possibly underestimated. The number of AZD1222 recipients seropositive at baseline was only 6 or 7.

Sequenced material: peripheral blood, taken 28 days after the second AZD1222 dose. This sequence was found in an adult who received the AZD1222 COVID-19 vaccine.

The CDR3 region has the DNA TGTGCCAGCAGTTACATAGGGGGTCCCGGGGAGCTGTTTTTT. As protein: CASSYIGGPGELFF. The rearrangement uses TRBV6-2 or TRBV6-3 and TRBJ2-2; D is possibly TRBD1 (6 bases). The CDR3 totals 14 residues. V was clipped by 2 bases and J by 6 bases, with 10 bases between them. CDR1 MNHEY and CDR2 SVGEGT come from the germline V gene.